Shown below are 20 T cell receptor beta chains from a single sample sequenced in a study of sequential checkpoint blockade in melanoma. The treatment here: randomized to nivolumab then ipilimumab (arm A) or the reverse (arm B). Clones were sequenced by immunoSEQ multiplex PCR, and TCRdb holds only the in-frame ones, with some missing. Of approximately 9,000 clones listed, approximately 73% are singletons. This material consisted of CD8+ T cells sorted from blood (inferred from file names), taken from a patient given nivolumab and ipilimumab in sequence. The receptor set was obtained from a human donor with melanoma.

This chain joins TRBV6-5 and TRBJ1-1; D not certain. Germline V gene lookup returns CDR1 MNHEY and CDR2 SVGAGI. The CDR3 is made up of 12 amino acids. Trimming stripped 2 bases from V and 6 bases from J, with 7 bases between. CDR3 loop: CASSYEGAEAFF. In DNA, the CDR3 is TGTGCCAGCAGTTACGAGGGAGCTGAAGCTTTCTTT.

The rearrangement joins TRBV4-1 to TRBJ2-3; perhaps TRBD1 as D (6 bases). The length of the CDR3 is 16 residues. CDR1 and CDR2 (germline): MGHRA, YSYEKL. Trimming shortened V by 1 base and J by 4 bases, and 15 bases separated the two germline ends. This chain's CDR3 is CASSQGSGDLSDTQYF. DNA for the CDR3: TGCGCCAGCAGCCAAGGTTCAGGGGATTTATCAGATACGCAGTATTTT.

This clone was recorded only once. The chain joins TRBV4-1 to TRBJ1-3; no firm D call. V was clipped by 0 bases and J by 2 bases, with 5 bases between them. CDR1 is MGHRA, CDR2 YSYEKL, per germline. This CDR3 contains 14 residues. CDR3 DNA: TGCGCCAGCAGCCAAGACGGTGCTGGAAACACCATATATTTT. Amino acid sequence: CASSQDGAGNTIYF.

The rearrangement joins TRBV7-9 to TRBJ2-7; 7 bases fit TRBD1. Germline lookup yields CDR1 SEHNR and CDR2 FQNEAQ (reference sequence). The CDR3 is 12 residues long. The ends lost 4 bases at V and 6 bases at J; junction bases unmatched: 3. The CDR3 DNA reads as TGTGCCAGCAGCTCGACAGGGTTCGAGCAGTACGTC. Protein product: CASSSTGFEQYV.

The genes are TRBV5-1 and TRBJ2-1; TRBD1 agrees at 7 bases. Germline loops: CDR1 SGHRS, CDR2 YFSETQ. V shed 2 bases, J shed 7 bases, and the junction held 3 bases outside the gene matches. The CDR3 spans 13 residues. In DNA form, the CDR3 reads TGCGCCAGCAGCTTCGAGGGGGCAAATGAGCAGTTCTTC. Its translation is CASSFEGANEQFF.

The sample holds a few counts of this clone. The V call is TRBV21-1, the J call TRBJ1-1; TRBD1 is taken as the D call from the table, unchecked against the DNA. TRBV21-1 counts as a pseudogene. The CDR3 runs to 14 residues. Here the CDR3 reads CASSNDRRRTEAFF. CDR3 sequence (DNA): TGTGCCAGCAGCAACGACAGGCGTAGGACTGAAGCTTTCTTT.

The J gene is TRBJ2-7, the V gene TRBV7-9; 7 bases align to TRBD1. V shed 9 bases, J shed 5 bases, and the junction held 13 bases outside the gene matches. Germline assignment: CDR1 SEHNR and CDR2 FQNEAQ (reference sequence). CDR3 length: 14 residues. The chain's CDR3 is CASSPGQPFHEQYF. In DNA form, the CDR3 reads TGTGCCAGTTCACCGGGACAGCCTTTCCACGAGCAGTACTTC.

The V gene is TRBV4-1, the J gene TRBJ2-7, with a tentative D call TRBD1 (6 bases). With 0 bases removed from V and 5 bases from J, the gap between germline ends came to 11 bases. CDR1 and CDR2 (germline): MGHRA, YSYEKL. The CDR3 is 14 amino acids. The CDR3 sequence is CASSQEARGDEQYF. The CDR3 nucleotides read TGCGCCAGCAGCCAAGAAGCCAGGGGCGACGAGCAGTACTTC.

The chain couples TRBV27 to TRBJ1-1, with D possibly TRBD1 on 6 matching bases. Deletions cut 6 bases from V and 1 base from J, with 12 bases between. The germline CDR1 and CDR2 sequences are MNHEY and SMNVEV (reference sequence). This CDR3 region has 14 residues. Here the CDR3 reads CASRLYRENTEAFF. In DNA, the CDR3 is TGTGCCAGCAGACTATACAGGGAGAACACTGAAGCTTTCTTT.

The rearrangement uses TRBV6-1 and TRBJ2-1; 9 bases are a match to TRBD2. Trimming cost V 10 bases and J 3 bases; bases outside gene matches: 7. From germline, CDR1 is MNHNS and CDR2 SASEGT. The CDR3 totals 14 residues. The CDR3 loop is CATFLAGLYNEQFF. DNA of the CDR3: TGTGCCACCTTTCTAGCGGGGCTCTACAATGAGCAGTTCTTC.

The chain recombines TRBV29-1 with TRBJ1-1; D is uncertain. V was pared by 3 bases and J by 0 bases, with 14 bases between. Germline V lookup: CDR1 SQVTM, CDR2 ANQGSEA. The CDR3 covers 15 residues. CDR3 loop: CSVDNPRGLNTEAFF. In DNA form, the CDR3 reads TGCAGCGTTGATAACCCGCGGGGTCTGAACACTGAAGCTTTCTTT.

The V and J genes are TRBV21-1 and TRBJ2-7; the table gives TRBD1 as D, unverified against the DNA. TRBV21-1 is classified as a pseudogene. The CDR3 spans 16 residues. CDR3 in amino acids: CASSSRGQGVLHEQYF. The CDR3 region has the DNA TGTGCCAGCAGCTCCCGCGGGCAGGGGGTATTACACGAGCAGTACTTC.

The rearrangement uses TRBV6-5 and TRBJ1-2, with D unclear. Looked up from germline, CDR1 is MNHEY and CDR2 is SVGAGI. Trimming stripped 7 bases from V and 4 bases from J, with 7 bases between. This CDR3 is 11 amino acids long. For the CDR3, the DNA is TGTGCCAGCACTCCGGGCTATGGCTACACCTTC. This sequence encodes CASTPGYGYTF.

The V call is TRBV7-9, the J call TRBJ1-2; perhaps TRBD1 as D (5 bases). Trimming cost V 4 bases and J 6 bases, with 18 bases left between them. CDR1 and CDR2 from the germline V gene are SEHNR and FQNEAQ (reference sequence). CDR3 length equals 15 residues. CDR3 nucleotides: TGTGCCAGCAGCTACGGTGGGGCCCCGGGGGATGGCTACACCTTC. Protein: CASSYGGAPGDGYTF.

This clone showed up just a few times. This chain connects TRBV5-4 to TRBJ1-5; tentatively, D is TRBD1 (5 bases). Germline CDR1 is SGHNT and CDR2 is YYREEE (reference sequence). Trimming stripped 1 base from V and 1 base from J, with 12 bases between. The CDR3 extends over 16 amino acids. The CDR3, as DNA: TGTGCCAGCAGCTTGTGGGGCGGGGGGAGCAATCAGCCCCAGCATTTT. The encoded protein is CASSLWGGGSNQPQHF.

J is TRBJ2-5 and V is TRBV5-1; possibly TRBD1 for D (6 bases). Between the trimmed V and J ends, which lost 3 bases and 5 bases, there was a span of 14 bases. This CDR3 has 14 amino acids. The germline gives CDR1 SGHRS, CDR2 YFSETQ. The CDR3 nucleotides read TGCGCCAGCAGCTCACCGGGACACCTGGAGACCCAGTACTTC. Translating it yields CASSSPGHLETQYF.

V gene TRBV4-1 combines with J gene TRBJ1-2; TRBD1 is a possible D gene (5 bases). Germline loops: CDR1 MGHRA, CDR2 YSYEKL. The germline V and J ends were trimmed by 5 bases and 4 bases, with 17 bases remaining between them. The CDR3 is 15 residues long. The CDR3 DNA reads as TGCGCCAGCAGCTTCCACCTGGGGGGAGTCTATGGCTACACCTTC. Protein product: CASSFHLGGVYGYTF.

V gene TRBV25-1 combines with J gene TRBJ2-3, with 10 bases fitting TRBD2. V shed 6 bases and J 2 bases; nucleotides not matched to a gene: 5. Germline loops: CDR1 MGHDK, CDR2 SYGVNS. The CDR3 runs 15 residues. Here the CDR3 reads CASSRLAGATDTQYF. The CDR3 nucleotides read TGTGCCAGCAGCCGTCTAGCGGGGGCCACAGATACGCAGTATTTT.

The chain has TRBV21-1 and TRBJ1-4; the D call in the table, TRBD1, was not verified against the DNA. TRBV21-1 is classified as a pseudogene. The CDR3 length is 12 residues. This CDR3 is CARQGANEKLFF. The CDR3 DNA sequence: TGTGCCAGGCAGGGGGCTAATGAAAAACTGTTTTTT.

DNA of the CDR3: TGTGCCAGCAGCTTTGGACTAGCGGAGGTGAGGTCCTACAATGAGCAGTTCTTC. It codes for CASSFGLAEVRSYNEQFF. V is TRBV7-8 and J is TRBJ2-1, with 10 bases lining up with TRBD2. The CDR3 is 18 amino acids. Unmatched junction bases numbered 9, after V lost 3 bases and J lost 1 base. Germline loops: CDR1 SGHVS, CDR2 FQNEAQ.